The subject of this entry is one T cell receptor beta chain. Time point in this sample: patch test 1, 2 weeks after DPC sensitization. Treatment denoted: therapeutic diphenylcyclopropenone sensitization with weekly scalp DPC. CDR1 and CDR2 (germline): SNHLY, FYNNEI. With V trimmed by 7 bases and J by 6 bases, 9 bases remained unmatched. This CDR3 is built from 14 residues. This sample was included in a study of human T cells and chemical hapten exposure. Original methodology: Sample TCR totals centred on a median of approximately 96,000, ranging 23,224 to 690,600. TCRdb re-derived calls from the RACE reads in MiXCR, one entry per CDR3 protein. The V and J calls come from TCRdb's annotation, not from the publication. The profile shows some 190,000 distinct CDR3 sequences, about a fifth of them singletons.

The TCR was taken from a woman between 45 and 60 years old with alopecia areata. Some clones in this sample may be carry-over from other donors' samples. The chain is built from TRBV2 and TRBJ1-5; TRBD1 agrees at 7 bases. The sample was whole blood, taken in connection with sensitization to the hapten diphenylcyclopropenone (DPC). The CDR3 nucleotides are TGTGCCAGCACCCCCGACAGGGCGGGTCAGCCCCAGCATTTT. This translates into CASTPDRAGQPQHF.